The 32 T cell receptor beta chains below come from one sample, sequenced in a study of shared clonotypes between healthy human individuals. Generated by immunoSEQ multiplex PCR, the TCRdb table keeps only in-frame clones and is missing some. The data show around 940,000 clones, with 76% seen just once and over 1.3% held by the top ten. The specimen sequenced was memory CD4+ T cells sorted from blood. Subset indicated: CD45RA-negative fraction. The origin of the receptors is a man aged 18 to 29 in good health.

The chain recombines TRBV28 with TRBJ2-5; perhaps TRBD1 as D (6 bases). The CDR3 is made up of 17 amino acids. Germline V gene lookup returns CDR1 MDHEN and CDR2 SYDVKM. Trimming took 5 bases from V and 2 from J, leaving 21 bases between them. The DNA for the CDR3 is TGTGCCAGCAGTACAAGCCCCGGGACACAGTATCAAGAGACCCAGTACTTC. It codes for CASSTSPGTQYQETQYF.

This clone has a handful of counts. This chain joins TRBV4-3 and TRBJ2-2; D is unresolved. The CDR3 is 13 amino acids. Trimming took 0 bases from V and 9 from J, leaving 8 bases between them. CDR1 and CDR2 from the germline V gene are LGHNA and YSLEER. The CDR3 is CASSQERGRELFF. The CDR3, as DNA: TGCGCCAGCAGCCAAGAGAGAGGCCGGGAGCTGTTTTTT.

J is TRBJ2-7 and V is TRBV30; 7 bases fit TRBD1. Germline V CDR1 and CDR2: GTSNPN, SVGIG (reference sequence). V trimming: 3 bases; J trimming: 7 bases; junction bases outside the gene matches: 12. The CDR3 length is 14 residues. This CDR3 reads CAWRVTGSSREQYF. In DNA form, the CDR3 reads TGTGCCTGGAGGGTGACAGGGTCATCGCGAGAGCAGTACTTC. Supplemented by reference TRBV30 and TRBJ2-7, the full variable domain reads SQTIHQWPATLVQPVGSPLSLECTVEGTSNPNLYWYRQAAGRGLQLLFYSVGIGQISSEVPQNLSASRPQDRQFILSSKKLLLSDSGFYLCAWRVTGSSREQYFGPGTRLTVT.

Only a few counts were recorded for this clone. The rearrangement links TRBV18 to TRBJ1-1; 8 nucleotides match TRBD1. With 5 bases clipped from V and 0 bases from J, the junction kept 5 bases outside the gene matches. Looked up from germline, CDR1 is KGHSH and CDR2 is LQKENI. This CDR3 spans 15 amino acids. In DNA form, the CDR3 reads TGTGCCAGCTCAACAACAGGGGGAATGAACACTGAAGCTTTCTTT. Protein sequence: CASSTTGGMNTEAFF.

The CDR3, as DNA: TGTGCCAGCAGTGAACGCCTGACGCCAGGATACAATGAGCAGTTCTTC. As protein: CASSERLTPGYNEQFF. J is TRBJ2-1 and V is TRBV2; no firm D call. Germline lookup yields CDR1 SNHLY and CDR2 FYNNEI. Trimming removed 2 bases from V and 4 bases from J, with 15 bases in between. This CDR3 has 16 residues.

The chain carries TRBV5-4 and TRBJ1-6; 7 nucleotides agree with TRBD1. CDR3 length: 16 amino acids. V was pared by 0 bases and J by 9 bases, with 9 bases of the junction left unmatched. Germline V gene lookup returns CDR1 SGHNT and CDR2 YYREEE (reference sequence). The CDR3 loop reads CASSLGRGGDGSPLHF. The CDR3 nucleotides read TGTGCCAGCAGCTTGGGTAGAGGGGGCGATGGTTCACCCCTCCACTTT.

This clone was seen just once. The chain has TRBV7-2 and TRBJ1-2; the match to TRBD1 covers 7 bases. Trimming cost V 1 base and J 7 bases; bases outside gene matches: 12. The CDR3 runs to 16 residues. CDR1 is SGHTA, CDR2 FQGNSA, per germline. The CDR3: CASSLGSLGGVSGYTF. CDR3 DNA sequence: TGTGCCAGCAGCTTAGGATCACTAGGGGGCGTAAGTGGCTACACCTTC. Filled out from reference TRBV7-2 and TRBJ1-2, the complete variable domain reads GAGVSQSPSNKVTEKGKDVELRCDPISGHTALYWYRQSLGQGLEFLIYFQGNSAPDKSGLPSDRFSAERTGGSVSTLTIQRTQQEDSAVYLCASSLGSLGGVSGYTFGSGTRLTVV.

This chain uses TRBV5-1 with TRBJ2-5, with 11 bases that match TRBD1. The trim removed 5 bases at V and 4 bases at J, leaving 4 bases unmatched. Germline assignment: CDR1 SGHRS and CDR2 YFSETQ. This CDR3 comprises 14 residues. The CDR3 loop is CASSRTGGVETQYF. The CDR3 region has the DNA TGCGCCAGCAGTCGGACAGGGGGCGTAGAGACCCAGTACTTC.

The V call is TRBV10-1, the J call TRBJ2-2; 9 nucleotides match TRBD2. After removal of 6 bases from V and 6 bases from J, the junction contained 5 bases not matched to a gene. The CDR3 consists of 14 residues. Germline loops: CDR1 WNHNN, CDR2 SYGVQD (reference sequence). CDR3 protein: CASRASGKAGELFF. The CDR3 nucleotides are TGCGCCAGCAGAGCTAGCGGGAAAGCCGGGGAGCTGTTTTTT.

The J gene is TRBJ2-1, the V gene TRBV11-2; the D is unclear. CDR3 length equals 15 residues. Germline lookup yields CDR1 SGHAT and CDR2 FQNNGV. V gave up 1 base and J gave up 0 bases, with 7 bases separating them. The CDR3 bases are TGTGCCAGCAGCTTAGCGGAGAGCTCCTACAATGAGCAGTTCTTC. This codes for CASSLAESSYNEQFF.

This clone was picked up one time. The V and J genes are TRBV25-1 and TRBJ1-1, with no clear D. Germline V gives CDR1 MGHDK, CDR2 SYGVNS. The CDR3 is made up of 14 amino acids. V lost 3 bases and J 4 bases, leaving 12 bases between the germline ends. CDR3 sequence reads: CASSDRGFSTEAFF. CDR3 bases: TGTGCCAGCAGTGATCGTGGGTTTAGCACTGAAGCTTTCTTT.

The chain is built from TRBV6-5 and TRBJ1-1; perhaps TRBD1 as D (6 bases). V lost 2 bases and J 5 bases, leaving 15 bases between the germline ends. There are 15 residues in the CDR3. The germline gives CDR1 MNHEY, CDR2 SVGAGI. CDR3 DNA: TGTGCCAGCAGTTACGGACAGACCGGGGGGACTGAAGCTTTCTTT. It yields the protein CASSYGQTGGTEAFF.

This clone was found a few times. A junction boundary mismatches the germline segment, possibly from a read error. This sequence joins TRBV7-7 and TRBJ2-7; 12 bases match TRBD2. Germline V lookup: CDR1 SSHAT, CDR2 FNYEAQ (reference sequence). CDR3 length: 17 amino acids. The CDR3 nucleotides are TGTGCTAGCAGTCCCGGGACTAGCGGGCCTAGCTCCTACGAGCAGTACTTC. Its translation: CASSPGTSGPSSYEQYF.

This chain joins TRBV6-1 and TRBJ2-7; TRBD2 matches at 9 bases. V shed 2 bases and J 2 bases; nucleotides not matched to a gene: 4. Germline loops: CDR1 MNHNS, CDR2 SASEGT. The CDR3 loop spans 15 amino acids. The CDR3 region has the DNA TGTGCCAGCAGTGAATTAGCGGGGGTAACCTACGAGCAGTACTTC. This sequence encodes CASSELAGVTYEQYF.

The CDR3 DNA reads TGTGCCACCAGCAGCAAAGCTCGGGACATAATATACGAGCAGTACTTC. Encoded protein: CATSSKARDIIYEQYF. The chain recombines TRBV15 with TRBJ2-7, with a tentative D call TRBD1 (6 bases). Trimming shortened V by 3 bases and J by 4 bases, and 19 bases separated the two germline ends. Germline-derived CDR1 and CDR2 are LNHNV and YYDKDF (reference sequence). This CDR3 has 16 amino acids. The complete variable domain, with remaining parts taken from reference TRBV15 and TRBJ2-7, reads DAMVIQNPRYQVTQFGKPVTLSCSQTLNHNVMYWYQQKSSQAPKLLFHYYDKDFNNEADTPDNFQSRRPNTSFCFLDIRSPGLGDTAMYLCATSSKARDIIYEQYFGPGTRLTVT.

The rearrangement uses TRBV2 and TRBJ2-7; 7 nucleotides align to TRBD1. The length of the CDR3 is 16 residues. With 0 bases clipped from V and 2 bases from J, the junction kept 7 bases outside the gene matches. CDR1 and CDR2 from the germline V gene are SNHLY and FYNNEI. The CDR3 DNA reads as TGTGCCAGCAGTGAAGCCAGGGACAGCCGACCCTACGAGCAGTACTTC. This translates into CASSEARDSRPYEQYF.

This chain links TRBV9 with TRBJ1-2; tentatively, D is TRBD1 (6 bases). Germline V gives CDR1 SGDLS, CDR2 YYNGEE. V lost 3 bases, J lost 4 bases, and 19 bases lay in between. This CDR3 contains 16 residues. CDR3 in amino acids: CASSGWGRQAAYGYTF. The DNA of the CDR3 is TGTGCCAGCAGCGGATGGGGAAGACAGGCCGCCTATGGCTACACCTTC.

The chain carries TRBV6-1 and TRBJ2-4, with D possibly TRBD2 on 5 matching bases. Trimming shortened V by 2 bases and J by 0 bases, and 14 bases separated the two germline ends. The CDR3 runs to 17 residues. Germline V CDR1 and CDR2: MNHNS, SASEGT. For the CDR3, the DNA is TGTGCCAGCAGTGAAAGCTCGCTAGGACTAGCCAAAAACATTCAGTACTTC. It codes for CASSESSLGLAKNIQYF.

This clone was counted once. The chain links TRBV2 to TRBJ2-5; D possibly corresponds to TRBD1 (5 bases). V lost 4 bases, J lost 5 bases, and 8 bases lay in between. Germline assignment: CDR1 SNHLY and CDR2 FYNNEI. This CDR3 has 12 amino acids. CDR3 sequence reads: CASSGQSETQYF. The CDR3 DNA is TGTGCCAGCAGTGGACAGTCCGAGACCCAGTACTTC.

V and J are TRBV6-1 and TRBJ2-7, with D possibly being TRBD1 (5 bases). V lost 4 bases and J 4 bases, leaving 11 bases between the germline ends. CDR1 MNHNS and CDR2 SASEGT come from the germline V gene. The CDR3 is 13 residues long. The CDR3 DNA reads TGTGCCAGCAGTGCCAGGGAAGCTTACGAGCAGTACTTC. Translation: CASSAREAYEQYF.

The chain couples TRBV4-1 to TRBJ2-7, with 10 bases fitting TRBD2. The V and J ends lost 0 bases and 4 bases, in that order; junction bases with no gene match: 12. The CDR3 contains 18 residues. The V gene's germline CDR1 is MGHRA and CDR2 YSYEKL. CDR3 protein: CASSQDRASGSSRYEQYF. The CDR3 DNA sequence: TGCGCCAGCAGCCAAGATAGGGCTAGCGGGAGCTCTAGGTACGAGCAGTACTTC.

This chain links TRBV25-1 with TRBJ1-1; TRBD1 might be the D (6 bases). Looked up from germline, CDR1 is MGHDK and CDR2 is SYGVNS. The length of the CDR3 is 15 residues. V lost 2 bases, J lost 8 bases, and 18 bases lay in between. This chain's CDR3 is CASSEINRVVGEAFF. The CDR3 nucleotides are TGTGCCAGCAGTGAAATAAACAGGGTTGTGGGGGAAGCTTTCTTT.

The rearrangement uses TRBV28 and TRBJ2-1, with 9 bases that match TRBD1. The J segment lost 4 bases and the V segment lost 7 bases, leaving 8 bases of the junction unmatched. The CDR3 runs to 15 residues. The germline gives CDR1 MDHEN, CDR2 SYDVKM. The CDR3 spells CASTSGDRVYNEQFF. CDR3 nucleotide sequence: TGTGCCAGCACCTCGGGGGACAGGGTGTACAATGAGCAGTTCTTC.

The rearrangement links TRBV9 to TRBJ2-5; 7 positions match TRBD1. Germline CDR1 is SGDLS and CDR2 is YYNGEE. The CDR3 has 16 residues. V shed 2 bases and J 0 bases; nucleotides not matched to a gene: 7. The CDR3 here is CASSVVKDRNQETQYF. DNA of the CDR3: TGTGCCAGCAGCGTGGTTAAGGACAGGAACCAAGAGACCCAGTACTTC.

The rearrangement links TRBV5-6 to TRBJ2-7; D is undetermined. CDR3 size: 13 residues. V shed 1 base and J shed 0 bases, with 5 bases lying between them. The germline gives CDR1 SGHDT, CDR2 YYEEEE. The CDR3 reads CASSLWFSYEQYF. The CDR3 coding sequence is TGTGCCAGCAGCTTGTGGTTCTCCTACGAGCAGTACTTC.

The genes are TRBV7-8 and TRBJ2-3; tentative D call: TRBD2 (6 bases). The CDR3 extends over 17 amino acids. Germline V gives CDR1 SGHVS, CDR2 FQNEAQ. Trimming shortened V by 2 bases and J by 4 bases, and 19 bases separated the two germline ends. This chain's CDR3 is CASSLIGYRGTPDTQYF. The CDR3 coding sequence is TGTGCCAGCAGCTTAATTGGTTATCGCGGGACTCCAGATACGCAGTATTTT. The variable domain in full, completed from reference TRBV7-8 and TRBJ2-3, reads GAGVSQSPRYKVAKRGQDVALRCDPISGHVSLFWYQQALGQGPEFLTYFQNEAQLDKSGLPSDRFFAERPEGSVSTLKIQRTQQEDSAVYLCASSLIGYRGTPDTQYFGPGTRLTVL.

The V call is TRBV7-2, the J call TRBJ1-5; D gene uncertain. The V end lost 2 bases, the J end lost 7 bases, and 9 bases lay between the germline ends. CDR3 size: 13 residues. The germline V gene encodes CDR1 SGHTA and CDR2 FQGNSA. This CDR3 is CASSLMPGQPQHF. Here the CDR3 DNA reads TGTGCCAGCAGCTTAATGCCGGGGCAGCCCCAGCATTTT.

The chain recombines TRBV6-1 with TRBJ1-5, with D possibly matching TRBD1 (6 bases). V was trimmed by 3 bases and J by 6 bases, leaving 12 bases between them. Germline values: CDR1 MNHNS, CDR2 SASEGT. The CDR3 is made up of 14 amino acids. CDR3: CASSERGGGQPQHF. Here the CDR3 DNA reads TGTGCCAGCAGTGAGAGGGGAGGGGGTCAGCCCCAGCATTTT.

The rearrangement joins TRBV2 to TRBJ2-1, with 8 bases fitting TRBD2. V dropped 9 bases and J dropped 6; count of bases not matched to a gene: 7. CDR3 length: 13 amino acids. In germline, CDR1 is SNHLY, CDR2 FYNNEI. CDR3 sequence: CARSSSGGNEQFF. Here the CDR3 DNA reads TGTGCCAGGAGTTCCAGCGGGGGCAATGAGCAGTTCTTC.

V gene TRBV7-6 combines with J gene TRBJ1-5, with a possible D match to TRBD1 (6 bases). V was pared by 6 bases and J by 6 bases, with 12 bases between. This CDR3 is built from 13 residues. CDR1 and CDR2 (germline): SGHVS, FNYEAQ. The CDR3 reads CASSSGAGQPQHF. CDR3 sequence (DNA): TGTGCCAGCAGTTCAGGGGCAGGTCAGCCCCAGCATTTT.

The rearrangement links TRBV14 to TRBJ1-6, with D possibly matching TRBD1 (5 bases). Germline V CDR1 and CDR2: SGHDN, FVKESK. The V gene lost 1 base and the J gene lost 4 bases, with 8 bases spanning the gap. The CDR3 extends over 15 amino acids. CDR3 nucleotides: TGTGCCAGCAGCCAAGGGGGGAGATATAATTCACCCCTCCACTTT. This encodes CASSQGGRYNSPLHF.

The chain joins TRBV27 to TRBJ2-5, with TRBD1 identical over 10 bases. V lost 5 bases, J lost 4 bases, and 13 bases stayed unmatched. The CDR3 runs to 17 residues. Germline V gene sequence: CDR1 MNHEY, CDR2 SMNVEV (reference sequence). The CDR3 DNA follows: TGTGCCAGCAGTGCGCTCGACAGGGGGCGATGGACAGAGACCCAGTACTTC. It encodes CASSALDRGRWTETQYF.